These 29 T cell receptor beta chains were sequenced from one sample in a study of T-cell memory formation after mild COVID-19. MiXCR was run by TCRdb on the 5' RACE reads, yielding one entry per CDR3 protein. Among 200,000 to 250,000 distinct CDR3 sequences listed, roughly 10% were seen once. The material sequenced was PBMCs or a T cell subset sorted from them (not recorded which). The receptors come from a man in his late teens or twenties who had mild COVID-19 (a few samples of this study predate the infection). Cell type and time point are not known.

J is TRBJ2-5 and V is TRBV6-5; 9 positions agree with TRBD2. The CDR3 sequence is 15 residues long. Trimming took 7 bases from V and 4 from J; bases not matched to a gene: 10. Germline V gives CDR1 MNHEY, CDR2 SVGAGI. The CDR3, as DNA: TGTGCCAGCACCCTGGGCGGGGGGGCCAGAGAGACCCAGTACTTC. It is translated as CASTLGGGARETQYF.

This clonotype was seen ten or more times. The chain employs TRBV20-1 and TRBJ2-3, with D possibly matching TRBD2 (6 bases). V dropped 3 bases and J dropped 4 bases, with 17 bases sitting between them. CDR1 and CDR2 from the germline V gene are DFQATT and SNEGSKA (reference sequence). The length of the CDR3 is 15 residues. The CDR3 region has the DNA TGCAGTGCTAGGGCGGACTATAGTTTTGCAGATACGCAGTATTTT. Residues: CSARADYSFADTQYF.

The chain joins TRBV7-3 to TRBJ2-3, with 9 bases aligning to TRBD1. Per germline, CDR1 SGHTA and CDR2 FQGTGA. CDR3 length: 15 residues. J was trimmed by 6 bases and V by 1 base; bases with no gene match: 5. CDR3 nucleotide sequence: TGTGCCAGCAGCTTAATAGGGACAGGGTTGGATACGCAGTATTTT. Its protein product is CASSLIGTGLDTQYF.

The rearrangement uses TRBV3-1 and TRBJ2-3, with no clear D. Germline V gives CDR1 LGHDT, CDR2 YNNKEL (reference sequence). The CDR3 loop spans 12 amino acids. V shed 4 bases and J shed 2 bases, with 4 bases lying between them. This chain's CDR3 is CASSPVTDTQYF. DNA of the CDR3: TGTGCCAGCAGCCCCGTCACAGATACGCAGTATTTT.

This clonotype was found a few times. CDR3 sequence (DNA): TGTGCCAGCAAGGGGGGTGGCAATCAGCCCCAGCATTTT. Protein product: CASKGGGNQPQHF. The rearrangement links TRBV12-3 or TRBV12-4 to TRBJ1-5; possibly TRBD1 for D (6 bases). The length of the CDR3 is 13 residues. V gave up 7 bases and J gave up 2 bases, with 9 bases separating them.

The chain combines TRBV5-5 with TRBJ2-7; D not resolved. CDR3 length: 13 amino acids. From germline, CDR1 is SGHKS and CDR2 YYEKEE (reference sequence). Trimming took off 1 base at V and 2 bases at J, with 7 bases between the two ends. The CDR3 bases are TGTGCCAGCAGCTTGAATAGCCCCTACGAGCAGTACTTC. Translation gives CASSLNSPYEQYF.

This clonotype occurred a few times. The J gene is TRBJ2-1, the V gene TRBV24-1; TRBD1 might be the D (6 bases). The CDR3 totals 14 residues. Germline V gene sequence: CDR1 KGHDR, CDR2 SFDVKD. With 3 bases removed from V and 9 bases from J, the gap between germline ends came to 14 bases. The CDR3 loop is CATSDPNRASEQFF. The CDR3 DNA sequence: TGTGCCACCAGTGATCCAAACAGGGCATCTGAGCAGTTCTTC.

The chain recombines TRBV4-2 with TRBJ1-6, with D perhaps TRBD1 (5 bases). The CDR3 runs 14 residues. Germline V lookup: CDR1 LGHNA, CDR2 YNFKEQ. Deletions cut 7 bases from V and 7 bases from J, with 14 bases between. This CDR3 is CASTTGTGNSPLHF. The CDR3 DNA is TGTGCCAGCACCACTGGGACGGGAAATTCACCCCTCCACTTT.

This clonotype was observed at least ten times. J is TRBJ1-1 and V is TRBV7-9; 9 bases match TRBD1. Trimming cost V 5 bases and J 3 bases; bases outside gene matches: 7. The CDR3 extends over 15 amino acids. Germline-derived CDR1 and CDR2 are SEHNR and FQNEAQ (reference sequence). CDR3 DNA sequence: TGTGCCAGCAGCCCCCAGACAGGGGGGGACACTGAAGCTTTCTTT. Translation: CASSPQTGGDTEAFF.

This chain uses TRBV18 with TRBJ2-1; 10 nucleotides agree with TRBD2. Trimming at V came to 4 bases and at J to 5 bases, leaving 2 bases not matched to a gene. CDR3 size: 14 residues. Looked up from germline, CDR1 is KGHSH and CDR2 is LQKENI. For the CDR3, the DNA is TGTGCCAGCTCACTAGCGGGGGGCCACAATGAGCAGTTCTTC. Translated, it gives CASSLAGGHNEQFF.

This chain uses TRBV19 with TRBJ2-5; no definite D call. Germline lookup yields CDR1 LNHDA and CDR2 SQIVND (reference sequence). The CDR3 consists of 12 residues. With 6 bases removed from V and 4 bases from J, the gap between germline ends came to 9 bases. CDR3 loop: CASRKFGETQYF. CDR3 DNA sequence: TGTGCCAGTAGAAAATTCGGAGAGACCCAGTACTTC.

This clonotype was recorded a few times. The CDR3 region is CASSFGENDEQFF. CDR3 sequence (DNA): TGTGCCAGCAGTTTCGGTGAGAACGATGAGCAGTTCTTC. V usage is TRBV27 and J usage is TRBJ2-1; no clear D. In germline, CDR1 is MNHEY, CDR2 SMNVEV (reference sequence). CDR3 length: 13 amino acids. V lost 3 bases and J lost 8, with 11 bases in between.

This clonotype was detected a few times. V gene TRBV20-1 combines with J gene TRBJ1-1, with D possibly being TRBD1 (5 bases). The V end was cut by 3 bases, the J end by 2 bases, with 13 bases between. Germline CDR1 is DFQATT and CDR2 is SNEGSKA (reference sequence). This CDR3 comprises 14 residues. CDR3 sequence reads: CSASDIQGNTEAFF. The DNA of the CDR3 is TGCAGTGCTAGTGATATCCAGGGTAACACTGAAGCTTTCTTT.

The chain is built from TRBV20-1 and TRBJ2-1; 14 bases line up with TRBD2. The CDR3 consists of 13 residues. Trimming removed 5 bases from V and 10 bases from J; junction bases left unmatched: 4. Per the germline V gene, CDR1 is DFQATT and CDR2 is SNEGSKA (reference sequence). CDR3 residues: CSAGLAGGLEQFF. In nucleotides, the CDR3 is TGCAGTGCTGGACTAGCGGGGGGACTAGAGCAGTTCTTC.

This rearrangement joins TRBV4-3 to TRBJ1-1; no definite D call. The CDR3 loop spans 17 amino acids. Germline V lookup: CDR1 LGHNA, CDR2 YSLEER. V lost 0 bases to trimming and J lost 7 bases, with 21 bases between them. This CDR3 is CASSQEHGYSLGLEAFF. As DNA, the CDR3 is TGCGCCAGCAGCCAAGAACACGGCTATTCCCTCGGGCTTGAAGCTTTCTTT.

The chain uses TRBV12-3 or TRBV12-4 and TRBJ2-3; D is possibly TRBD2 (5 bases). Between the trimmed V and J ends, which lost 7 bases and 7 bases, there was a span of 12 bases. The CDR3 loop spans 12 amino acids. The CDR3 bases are TGTGCCAGCACCCTCGGAGGACATACGCAGTATTTT. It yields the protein CASTLGGHTQYF.

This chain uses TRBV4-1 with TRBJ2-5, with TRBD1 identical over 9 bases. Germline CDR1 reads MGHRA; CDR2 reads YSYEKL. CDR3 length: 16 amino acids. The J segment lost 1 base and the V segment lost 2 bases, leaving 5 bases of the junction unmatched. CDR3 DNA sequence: TGCGCCAGCAGCCAAACCGGGACAGGGTCCCAAGAGACCCAGTACTTC. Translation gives CASSQTGTGSQETQYF.

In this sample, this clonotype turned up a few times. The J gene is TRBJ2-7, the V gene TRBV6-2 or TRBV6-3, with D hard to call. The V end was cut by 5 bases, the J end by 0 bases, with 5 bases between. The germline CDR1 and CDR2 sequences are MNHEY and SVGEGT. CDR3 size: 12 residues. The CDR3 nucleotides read TGTGCCAGCAGTACCCGCTCCTACGAGCAGTACTTC. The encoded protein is CASSTRSYEQYF.

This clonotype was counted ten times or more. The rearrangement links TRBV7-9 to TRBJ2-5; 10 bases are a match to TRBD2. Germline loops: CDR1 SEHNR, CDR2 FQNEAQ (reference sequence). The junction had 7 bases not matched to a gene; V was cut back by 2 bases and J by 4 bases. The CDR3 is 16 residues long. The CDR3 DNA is TGTGCCAGCAGCTTACGTGCTAGCGGGGGCCGAGAGACCCAGTACTTC. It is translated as CASSLRASGGRETQYF.

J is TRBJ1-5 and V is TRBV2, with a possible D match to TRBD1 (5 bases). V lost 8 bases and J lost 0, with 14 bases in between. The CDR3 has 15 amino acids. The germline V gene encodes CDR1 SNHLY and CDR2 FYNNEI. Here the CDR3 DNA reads TGTGCCAGCTGTAGACAGCCTTATAGCAATCAGCCCCAGCATTTT. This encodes CASCRQPYSNQPQHF.

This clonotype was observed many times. The CDR3 loop is CASSQVGGVSYNEQFF. The CDR3 bases are TGCGCCAGCAGCCAAGTGGGGGGGGTTTCCTACAATGAGCAGTTCTTC. The chain joins TRBV4-1 to TRBJ2-1; 7 nucleotides align to TRBD2. Losses at the gene ends were 1 base for V and 1 base for J; bases not matched to a gene: 4. CDR3 length equals 16 residues. Germline V gene sequence: CDR1 MGHRA, CDR2 YSYEKL.

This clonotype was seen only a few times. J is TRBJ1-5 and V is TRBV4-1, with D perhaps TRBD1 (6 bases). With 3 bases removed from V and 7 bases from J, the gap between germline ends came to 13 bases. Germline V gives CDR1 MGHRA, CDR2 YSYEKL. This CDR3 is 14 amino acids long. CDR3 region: CASSQQGFSQPQHF. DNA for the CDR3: TGCGCCAGCAGCCAGCAGGGGTTTTCCCAGCCCCAGCATTTT.

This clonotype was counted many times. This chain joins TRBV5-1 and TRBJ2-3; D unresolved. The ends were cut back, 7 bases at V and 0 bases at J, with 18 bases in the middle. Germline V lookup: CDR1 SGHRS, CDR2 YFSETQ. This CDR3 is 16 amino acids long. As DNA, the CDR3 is TGCGCCAGCTCTCCGGGTGAGGCAACTAGCACAGATACGCAGTATTTT. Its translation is CASSPGEATSTDTQYF.

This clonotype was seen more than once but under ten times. The CDR3 sequence is CASSLRGDTNYGYTF. As DNA, the CDR3 is TGTGCCAGCAGCTTAAGGGGGGACACTAACTATGGCTACACCTTC. J is TRBJ1-2 and V is TRBV7-3, with TRBD1 as a possible D gene (6 bases). The germline V gene encodes CDR1 SGHTA and CDR2 FQGTGA. The CDR3 is 15 residues long. V gave up 1 base and J gave up 0 bases, with 9 bases separating them.

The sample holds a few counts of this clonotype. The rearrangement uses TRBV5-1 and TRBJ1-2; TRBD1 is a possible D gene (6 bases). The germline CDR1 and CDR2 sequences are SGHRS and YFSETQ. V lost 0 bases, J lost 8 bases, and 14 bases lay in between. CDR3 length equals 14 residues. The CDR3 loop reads CASSLEGDRVGYTF. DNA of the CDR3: TGCGCCAGCAGCTTGGAGGGGGATCGGGTAGGCTACACCTTC. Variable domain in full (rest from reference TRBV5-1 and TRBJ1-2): KAGVTQTPRYLIKTRGQQVTLSCSPISGHRSVSWYQQTPGQGLQFLFEYFSETQRNKGNFPGRFSGRQFSNSRSEMNVSTLELGDSALYLCASSLEGDRVGYTFGSGTRLTVV.

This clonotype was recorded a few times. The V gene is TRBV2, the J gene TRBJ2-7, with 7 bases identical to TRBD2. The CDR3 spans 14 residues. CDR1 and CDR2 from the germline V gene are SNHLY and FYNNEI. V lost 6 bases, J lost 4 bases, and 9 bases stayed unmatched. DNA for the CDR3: TGTGCCAGCAGGGGAAGGGACTACTTATACGAGCAGTACTTC. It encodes CASRGRDYLYEQYF.

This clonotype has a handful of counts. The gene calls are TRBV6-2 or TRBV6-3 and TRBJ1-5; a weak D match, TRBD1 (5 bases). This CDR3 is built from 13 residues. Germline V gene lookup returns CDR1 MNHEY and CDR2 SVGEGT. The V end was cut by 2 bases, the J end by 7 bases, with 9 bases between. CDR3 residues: CASSYEGKQPQHF. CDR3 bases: TGTGCCAGCAGTTACGAGGGGAAACAGCCCCAGCATTTT.

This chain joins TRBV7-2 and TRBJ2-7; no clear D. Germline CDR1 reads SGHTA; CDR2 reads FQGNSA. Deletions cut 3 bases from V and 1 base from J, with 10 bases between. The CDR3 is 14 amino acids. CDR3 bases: TGTGCCAGCAGCTTCCGGGTCTCATCCTACGAGCAGTACTTC. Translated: CASSFRVSSYEQYF.

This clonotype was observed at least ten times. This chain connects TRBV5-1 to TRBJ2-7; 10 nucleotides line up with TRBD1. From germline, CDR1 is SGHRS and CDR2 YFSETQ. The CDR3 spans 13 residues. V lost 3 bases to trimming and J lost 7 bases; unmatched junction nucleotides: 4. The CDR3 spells CASSSGQGMEQYF. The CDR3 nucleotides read TGCGCCAGCAGCTCGGGACAGGGGATGGAGCAGTACTTC. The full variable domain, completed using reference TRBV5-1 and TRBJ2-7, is KAGVTQTPRYLIKTRGQQVTLSCSPISGHRSVSWYQQTPGQGLQFLFEYFSETQRNKGNFPGRFSGRQFSNSRSEMNVSTLELGDSALYLCASSSGQGMEQYFGPGTRLTVT.